A selection of T cell receptor beta chains follows, all from one sample in a study of blood T cells in healthy people across ages. TCRdb reanalysed the 5' RACE reads using MiXCR and keeps one entry per CDR3 protein. The sample lists 550,000 to 750,000 distinct CDR3 sequences; around 21% were seen once. Sequencing was done on a sample of blood. Every receptor here comes from a man between 70 and 80 years old in good health. Both conserved end residues are part of each CDR3. D genes are given only for firm matches. The listing skips clone size in some rows; elsewhere it reads once, few, many or a size class.

clone_size,d_call,v_call,j_call,cdr3_nt,cdr3_aa
few,.,TRBV7-2,TRBJ1-6,TGTGCCAGCAGCTTTCTCCCTTCTGTGGGGCCACCCCTCCACTTT,CASSFLPSVGPPLHF
few,TRBD2,TRBV7-2,TRBJ2-1,TGTGCCAGCAGCTTAGTAGAGACTAGCGGGAGCTACAATGAGCAGTTCTTC,CASSLVETSGSYNEQFF
once,.,TRBV6-6,TRBJ2-7,TGTGCCAGCAGTTATACGCAGGGTCTGGACGAGCAGTACTTC,CASSYTQGLDEQYF
few,TRBD1,TRBV6-6,TRBJ1-3,TGTGCCAGCAGTCCCCTGGACAGGTCGGGAAACACCATATATTTT,CASSPLDRSGNTIYF
many,.,TRBV7-2,TRBJ1-1,TGTGCCAGCAGCTTGTGGCCGGGGCGCGGCACTGAAGCTTTCTTT,CASSLWPGRGTEAFF
.,.,TRBV2,TRBJ2-3,TGTGCCAGCAGTCCCCATTCGGACAGCACAGATACGCAGTATTTT,CASSPHSDSTDTQYF
few,TRBD2,TRBV24-1,TRBJ2-5,TGTGCCACCAGTGATCAGGGACTAGTAGAAGAGACCCAGTACTTC,CATSDQGLVEETQYF
.,.,TRBV12-3/TRBV12-4,TRBJ1-4,TGTGCCAGCACCGATGGGGGGACGACTAATGAAAAACTGTTTTTT,CASTDGGTTNEKLFF
.,.,TRBV30,TRBJ2-3,TGTGCCTGGAGTGTTTATGGGTCCCGCACAGATACGCAGTATTTT,CAWSVYGSRTDTQYF
.,.,TRBV19,TRBJ2-2,TGTGCCAGTAGCGGCGGGACCCAGATCACCGGGGAGCTGTTTTTT,CASSGGTQITGELFF
.,.,TRBV20-1,TRBJ2-3,TGCAGTGCTAGGGACCCGAGGGCTATGGATACGCAGTATTTT,CSARDPRAMDTQYF
many,.,TRBV12-3/TRBV12-4,TRBJ2-3,TGTGCCAGCAGTTTAAATGATTTGCTAGCGAAGACAGATACGCAGTATTTT,CASSLNDLLAKTDTQYF
few,.,TRBV14,TRBJ2-5,TGTGCCAGCAGCCAAGATTCTATCCGGGGGACCCAGTACTTC,CASSQDSIRGTQYF
.,TRBD1,TRBV2,TRBJ1-5,TGTGCCAGCAGTGACAGGGGGAGGGGTATCAATCAGCCCCAGCATTTT,CASSDRGRGINQPQHF
.,TRBD2,TRBV15,TRBJ2-3,TGTGCCACCAGCAGAGATCGGAGTCTAGCGGGGAGACACACAGATACGCAGTATTTT,CATSRDRSLAGRHTDTQYF
.,TRBD2,TRBV4-3,TRBJ2-1,TGCGCCAGCAGCCAGGAGCGGCTAGCGGGATCCTACAATGAGCAGTTCTTC,CASSQERLAGSYNEQFF
few,.,TRBV18,TRBJ2-7,TGTGCCAGCTCACCATACGCGGGATCGCTCTACGAGCAGTACTTC,CASSPYAGSLYEQYF
.,.,TRBV3-1,TRBJ1-1,TGTGCCAGCAGCCAAGCGGCCAGGCCCAACACTGAAGCTTTCTTT,CASSQAARPNTEAFF
few,TRBD2,TRBV9,TRBJ2-3,TGTGCCAGCAGCGTAGGAGGAGGACTAGCGGTTACAGATACGCAGTATTTT,CASSVGGGLAVTDTQYF
few,.,TRBV7-2,TRBJ1-4,TGTGCCAGCAGCTACTGGGGAGCAACTAATGAAAAACTGTTTTTT,CASSYWGATNEKLFF
.,.,TRBV7-7,TRBJ1-1,TGTGCTAGCAGCTTGAGGGCTTGGCGAGGCACTGAAGCTTTCTTT,CASSLRAWRGTEAFF
few,TRBD1,TRBV12-3/TRBV12-4,TRBJ2-5,TGTGCCAGCAGTCCGTCGGACAGGGGAAGAAAGACCCAGTACTTC,CASSPSDRGRKTQYF
few,TRBD1,TRBV20-1,TRBJ1-2,TGCAGTGCTAGCCTCACCCTGGACAGGGGATTCTATGGCTACACCTTC,CSASLTLDRGFYGYTF
.,.,TRBV12-3/TRBV12-4,TRBJ2-5,TGTGCCAGCAACTACAGGGGAGGAGGGACCCAGTACTTC,CASNYRGGGTQYF
.,.,TRBV7-9,TRBJ2-1,TGTGCCAGCAGCTTTTTAACCCTTAGCGAGAATGAGCAGTTCTTC,CASSFLTLSENEQFF
few,.,TRBV20-1,TRBJ2-7,TGCAGTGCCGTGGGGGGCAGCTACGAGCAGTACTTC,CSAVGGSYEQYF
few,TRBD2,TRBV15,TRBJ2-1,TGTGCCACCAGCGGAGCGGGAGTTTCCTACAATGAGCAGTTCTTC,CATSGAGVSYNEQFF
.,.,TRBV6-8,TRBJ2-3,TGTGCCAGCAGTTACTTACTAGCTCCGACAGATACGCAGTATTTT,CASSYLLAPTDTQYF
.,.,TRBV12-3/TRBV12-4,TRBJ1-1,TGTGCCAGCAGTCAAGCAGGGAGAACTGAAGCTTTCTTT,CASSQAGRTEAFF
few,TRBD2,TRBV7-2,TRBJ2-1,TGTGCCAGCAGCAATAGCGGGATGGTACCCGATGAGCAGTTCTTC,CASSNSGMVPDEQFF
.,TRBD2,TRBV27,TRBJ2-1,TGTGCCAGCAGAAGACTAGCAAATGTGCAAGGCTACAATGAGCAGTTCTTC,CASRRLANVQGYNEQFF
.,.,TRBV7-9,TRBJ2-3,TGTGCCAGCAGGGAAAGGTGGGATACGCAGTATTTT,CASRERWDTQYF
few,TRBD2,TRBV5-6,TRBJ2-5,TGTGCCAGCAGCACACTAGCGGGAGTGAAGACCCAGTACTTC,CASSTLAGVKTQYF
few,TRBD2,TRBV5-1,TRBJ2-7,TGCGCCAGCAGCACAGCGGGATCCCCCTACGAGCAGTACTTC,CASSTAGSPYEQYF
.,TRBD2,TRBV6-2/TRBV6-3,TRBJ2-7,TGTGCCAGCGGGACTAGCGGGATTAGCTCCTACGAGCAGTACTTC,CASGTSGISSYEQYF
.,TRBD2,TRBV20-1,TRBJ2-3,TGCAGTGCTAGAATCGAGCGGGAGTGGACTACTAGCACAGATACGCAGTATTTT,CSARIEREWTTSTDTQYF
.,.,TRBV12-3/TRBV12-4,TRBJ2-4,TGTGCTAGCAGTTTCCGGACTCATCAAAACATTCAGTACTTC,CASSFRTHQNIQYF
.,TRBD2,TRBV20-1,TRBJ2-3,TGCAGTGCCCGACTAGCTCCAGATACGCAGTATTTT,CSARLAPDTQYF
.,.,TRBV28,TRBJ2-5,TGTGCCAGCAGTGGGCAGGGGAGTCAAGAGACCCAGTACTTC,CASSGQGSQETQYF
many,.,TRBV12-3/TRBV12-4,TRBJ2-5,TGTGCCAGCAGTCTAAACAGGGGAGGGGAGACCCAGTACTTC,CASSLNRGGETQYF
few,.,TRBV7-8,TRBJ1-5,TGTGCCAGCAGCTTACTGGGGGGGAAGAGCAATCAGCCCCAGCATTTT,CASSLLGGKSNQPQHF
.,.,TRBV29-1,TRBJ2-3,TGCATCGTTCGAGACAGAGCTAGCACAGATACGCAGTATTTT,CIVRDRASTDTQYF
.,TRBD1,TRBV7-9,TRBJ1-5,TGTGCCAGCAGCGCGGGACAGGGGAAACATTTT,CASSAGQGKHF
.,.,TRBV2,TRBJ2-2,TGTGCCAGCACCCTGACAGTGACGAACACCGGGGAGCTGTTTTTT,CASTLTVTNTGELFF
few,TRBD1,TRBV28,TRBJ2-3,TGTGCCAGCAGTGGGACAGGGAGGGATACGCAGTATTTT,CASSGTGRDTQYF
.,TRBD1,TRBV7-2,TRBJ2-7,TGTGCCAGCAGCCTCCGGACAGGGGGTCTCTACGAGCAGTACTTC,CASSLRTGGLYEQYF
many,.,TRBV20-1,TRBJ2-1,TGCAGTGCAGGGGGGGAGGGCCCCTACAATGAGCAGTTCTTC,CSAGGEGPYNEQFF
many,.,TRBV12-3/TRBV12-4,TRBJ2-1,TGTGCCAGCAGTTTTGGGGGGACCCAGCAGTTCTTC,CASSFGGTQQFF
.,.,TRBV20-1,TRBJ2-7,TGCAGTGCCCTTATGGCGGGGCGCCTCAACGAGCAGTACTTC,CSALMAGRLNEQYF
.,.,TRBV15,TRBJ1-3,TGTGCCACCAGCCTCGGAAACACCATATATTTT,CATSLGNTIYF
few,TRBD2,TRBV3-1,TRBJ2-2,TGTGCCAGCAGCCTAGCGGGAGTCCGGACCGGGGAGCTGTTTTTT,CASSLAGVRTGELFF
.,.,TRBV4-1,TRBJ2-2,TGCACCAGCAGCCAAGAAACCGGGGGGCTGTTTTTT,CTSSQETGGLFF
few,TRBD1,TRBV5-5,TRBJ2-6,TGTGCCAGCAGCTTTTACAGGGGCCCGAGTGGGGCCAACGTCCTGACTTTC,CASSFYRGPSGANVLTF
few,.,TRBV29-1,TRBJ2-5,TGCAGCGTTGAAGATCTAGTAGGGGCCGAGACCCAGTACTTC,CSVEDLVGAETQYF
.,TRBD1,TRBV10-3,TRBJ2-7,TGTGCCATCCGGCCCGGGACAGGGAACGAGCAGTACTTC,CAIRPGTGNEQYF
.,.,TRBV20-1,TRBJ1-1,TGCAGTGCTAAACAGGGCTCCTTGAACACTGAAGCTTTCTTT,CSAKQGSLNTEAFF
.,TRBD2,TRBV20-1,TRBJ2-3,TGCAGTGGGACTAGCGAGATAGGATCGGGTACGCAGTATTTT,CSGTSEIGSGTQYF
few,TRBD1,TRBV6-4,TRBJ2-1,TGTGCCAGCAGTGCCTCGGGACAGTACAATGAGCAGTTCTTC,CASSASGQYNEQFF